A single sample gave rise to the 13 T cell receptor beta chains below, sequenced in a study of cytomegalovirus exposure and HLA in healthy donors. 13 Jbeta primers and 60 Vbeta primers were used for the PCR. Method: immunoSEQ multiplex PCR; TCRdb's copy keeps in-frame clones and lacks some. The sample contains 200,000 to 300,000 clones, around four fifths of which appear only once. Sequencing was performed on PBMCs. These receptors came from a middle-aged woman in good health and CMV-seropositive.

The chain carries TRBV28 and TRBJ2-7; TRBD2 agrees at 9 bases. CDR1 is MDHEN, CDR2 SYDVKM, per germline. The V and J ends lost 4 bases and 7 bases, in that order; junction bases with no gene match: 14. There are 16 residues in the CDR3. This chain's CDR3 is CASSSPGGRAGGEQYF. The CDR3 nucleotides are TGTGCCAGCAGTTCGCCTGGCGGGAGGGCCGGGGGTGAGCAGTACTTC.

CDR3 residues: CASSQGASGTPSYNEQFF. CDR3 nucleotide sequence: TGCGCCAGCAGCCAAGGTGCTAGCGGGACCCCCAGCTACAATGAGCAGTTCTTC. The chain links TRBV4-3 to TRBJ2-1; 9 bases match TRBD2. This CDR3 comprises 18 residues. J lost 3 bases, V lost 1 base, and 10 bases had no gene match. Germline V lookup: CDR1 LGHNA, CDR2 YSLEER.

J is TRBJ1-2 and V is TRBV6-4; D perhaps matches TRBD1 (6 bases). Germline assignment: CDR1 MRHNA and CDR2 SNTAGT. The length of the CDR3 is 14 residues. Trimming pared 5 bases from V and 1 base from J, leaving 11 bases between. The CDR3 DNA sequence: TGTGCCAGCAGTCCCGGGACACTTAACTATGGCTACACCTTC. This encodes CASSPGTLNYGYTF.

The rearrangement uses TRBV30 and TRBJ2-3, with 7 positions matching TRBD2. V lost 0 bases, J lost 7 bases, and 13 bases stayed unmatched. Looked up from germline, CDR1 is GTSNPN and CDR2 is SVGIG (reference sequence). The CDR3 contains 16 residues. CDR3 coding DNA: TGTGCCTGGAGTGTAGGCGACCTGGCTAGCGGCTATACGCAGTATTTT. Its translation: CAWSVGDLASGYTQYF.

The genes are TRBV23-1 and TRBJ1-2; weak D call: TRBD1 (6 bases). Being an ORF, TRBV23-1 has a function that is uncertain. This CDR3 has 14 residues. V lost 5 bases, J lost 2 bases, and 12 bases lay in between. This CDR3 reads CASSLSTGNYGYTF. The CDR3 DNA sequence: TGCGCCAGCAGTTTAAGTACAGGGAACTATGGCTACACCTTC.

This clone occurred a few times. The rearrangement links TRBV5-1 to TRBJ1-3, with 10 positions matching TRBD1. CDR1 is SGHRS and CDR2 is YFSETQ in the germline V gene. The J segment lost 7 bases and the V segment lost 2 bases, leaving 6 bases of the junction unmatched. This CDR3 region has 15 residues. CDR3 nucleotide sequence: TGCGCCAGCAGCTTTTACGGGGACAGGGGCAACACCATATATTTT. Protein sequence: CASSFYGDRGNTIYF.

The chain is built from TRBV7-9 and TRBJ2-1, with TRBD2 matching over 8 bases. Germline V lookup: CDR1 SEHNR, CDR2 FQNEAQ (reference sequence). This CDR3 contains 15 residues. V gave up 2 bases and J gave up 3 bases; unmatched junction bases: 3. The CDR3 nucleotides read TGTGCCAGCAGCTTAAGGCTAGCGGGCTACAATGAGCAGTTCTTC. Translated: CASSLRLAGYNEQFF. The variable domain in full, with the rest retrieved from reference TRBV7-9 and TRBJ2-1, is DTGVSQNPRHKITKRGQNVTFRCDPISEHNRLYWYRQTLGQGPEFLTYFQNEAQLEKSRLLSDRFSAERPKGSFSTLEIQRTEQGDSAMYLCASSLRLAGYNEQFFGPGTRLTVL.

J is TRBJ1-2 and V is TRBV27; the D is unclear. Trimming removed 2 bases from V and 4 bases from J, with 14 bases in between. This CDR3 region has 15 residues. In germline, CDR1 is MNHEY, CDR2 SMNVEV (reference sequence). In DNA form, the CDR3 reads TGTGCCAGCAGTTTAACAGCCATTACCTTCTATGGCTACACCTTC. Translated: CASSLTAITFYGYTF.

There are a few counts of this clone. Other DNA sequences in the same sample also yield this CDR3. The chain combines TRBV7-8 with TRBJ1-1, with D perhaps matching TRBD1 (6 bases). The CDR3 sequence is 13 residues long. Germline CDR1 SGHVS, CDR2 FQNEAQ. The V gene lost 3 bases and the J gene lost 1 base, with 6 bases spanning the gap. The CDR3 region is CASSFRGNTEAFF. Written as DNA, the CDR3 is TGTGCCAGCAGCTTCAGGGGGAACACTGAAGCTTTCTTT.

The chain couples TRBV6-5 to TRBJ2-5, with 7 bases identical to TRBD2. The CDR3 extends over 15 amino acids. Germline CDR1 is MNHEY and CDR2 is SVGAGI. V shed 6 bases and J 4 bases; nucleotides not matched to a gene: 11. As DNA, the CDR3 is TGTGCCAGCAGATCCCTTGGCGGGAGCGGAGAGACCCAGTACTTC. It encodes CASRSLGGSGETQYF.

The chain combines TRBV7-2 with TRBJ1-5, with 8 bases matching TRBD1. J gave up 7 bases and V 5 bases, and 10 bases lay outside the gene matches. Germline V gene data show CDR1 as SGHTA and CDR2 as FQGNSA. CDR3 length: 15 amino acids. The DNA of the CDR3 is TGTGCCAGCAGCGCGGACAGGGTGGAGGGACAGCCCCAGCATTTT. It codes for CASSADRVEGQPQHF. The full variable domain, in which reference TRBV7-2 and TRBJ1-5 provide the parts outside the CDR3, is GAGVSQSPSNKVTEKGKDVELRCDPISGHTALYWYRQSLGQGLEFLIYFQGNSAPDKSGLPSDRFSAERTGGSVSTLTIQRTQQEDSAVYLCASSADRVEGQPQHFGDGTRLSIL.

CDR3 sequence reads: CASSPSGETEAFF. Here the CDR3 DNA reads TGTGCCAGCTCACCAAGCGGGGAAACTGAAGCTTTCTTT. The rearrangement joins TRBV18 to TRBJ1-1; D ambiguous. CDR1 KGHSH and CDR2 LQKENI come from the germline V gene. V was cut by 2 bases and J by 5 bases, with 9 bases left in between. The CDR3 runs to 13 residues.

The J gene is TRBJ1-5, the V gene TRBV30; maybe TRBD1 (6 bases). V gave up 4 bases and J gave up 6 bases, with 13 bases separating them. Germline V gene sequence: CDR1 GTSNPN, CDR2 SVGIG (reference sequence). The CDR3 totals 13 residues. The CDR3 loop is CAWNQGFGQPQHF. Here the CDR3 DNA reads TGTGCCTGGAACCAGGGGTTCGGTCAGCCCCAGCATTTT.